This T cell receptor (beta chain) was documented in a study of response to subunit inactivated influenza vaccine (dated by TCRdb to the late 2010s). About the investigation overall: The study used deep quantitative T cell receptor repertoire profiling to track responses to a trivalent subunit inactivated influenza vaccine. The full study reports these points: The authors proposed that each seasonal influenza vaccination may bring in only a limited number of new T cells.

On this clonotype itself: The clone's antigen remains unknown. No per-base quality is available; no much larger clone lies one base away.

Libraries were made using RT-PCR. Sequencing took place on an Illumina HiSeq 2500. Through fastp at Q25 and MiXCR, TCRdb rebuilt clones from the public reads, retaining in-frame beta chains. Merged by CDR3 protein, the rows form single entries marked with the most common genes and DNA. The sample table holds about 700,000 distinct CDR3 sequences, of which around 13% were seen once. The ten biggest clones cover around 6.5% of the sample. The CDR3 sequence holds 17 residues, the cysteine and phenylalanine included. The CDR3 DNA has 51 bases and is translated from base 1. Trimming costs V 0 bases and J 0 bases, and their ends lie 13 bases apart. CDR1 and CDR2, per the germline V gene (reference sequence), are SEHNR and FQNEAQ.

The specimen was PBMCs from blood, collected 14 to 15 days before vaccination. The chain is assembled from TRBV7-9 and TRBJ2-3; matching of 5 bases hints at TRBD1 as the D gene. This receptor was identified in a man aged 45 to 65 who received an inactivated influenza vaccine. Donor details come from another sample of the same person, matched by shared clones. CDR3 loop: CASSLAVGEGSTDTQYF. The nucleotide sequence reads TGTGCCAGCAGCTTAGCGGTAGGGGAAGGGAGCACAGATACGCAGTATTTT.